The next 28 T cell receptor beta chains were all read from a single sample in a study of shared clonotypes between healthy human individuals. Sequencing was performed with immunoSEQ multiplex PCR; in TCRdb, only in-frame clones are kept and a portion is missing. Of some 2.4 million clones in the sample, roughly 93% were seen once. Sequencing was done on a sample of naive CD4+ T cells from PBMCs. Indicated subset: CD45RA+ positively selected. These receptor sequences come from a man aged 18 to 29 in good health. Some clones in this sample may be carry-over from other donors' samples.

The J gene is TRBJ1-5, the V gene TRBV28; D gene ambiguous. Trimming left V 7 bases short and J 0 bases short, with 13 bases between. This CDR3 contains 15 residues. Per the germline V gene, CDR1 is MDHEN and CDR2 is SYDVKM. The CDR3 region has the DNA TGTGCCAGCACCCTGTTGGGGAATAGCAATCAGCCCCAGCATTTT. It is translated as CASTLLGNSNQPQHF.

V is TRBV7-8 and J is TRBJ1-1; D is possibly TRBD1 (6 bases). There are 18 residues in the CDR3. Looked up from germline, CDR1 is SGHVS and CDR2 is FQNEAQ. The V gene lost 2 bases and the J gene lost 1 base, with 20 bases spanning the gap. The CDR3 sequence is CASSLKLSGHSQNTEAFF. CDR3 nucleotide sequence: TGTGCCAGCAGCTTAAAGTTATCGGGACACTCACAGAACACTGAAGCTTTCTTT. Together with reference TRBV7-8 and TRBJ1-1, the CDR3 gives the full variable domain: GAGVSQSPRYKVAKRGQDVALRCDPISGHVSLFWYQQALGQGPEFLTYFQNEAQLDKSGLPSDRFFAERPEGSVSTLKIQRTQQEDSAVYLCASSLKLSGHSQNTEAFFGQGTRLTVV.

This clone was seen only once. V is TRBV10-3 and J is TRBJ1-3, with D uncertain. This CDR3 region has 13 residues. With 2 bases removed from V and 4 bases from J, the gap between germline ends came to 6 bases. Germline V CDR1 and CDR2: ENHRY, SYGVKD. CDR3 DNA: TGTGCCATCAGTGAGAATATAGGAAACACCATATATTTT. Its protein is CAISENIGNTIYF.

The rearrangement links TRBV12-1 to TRBJ2-5. TRBV12-1 is given as a pseudogene. The length of the CDR3 is 13 residues. The CDR3 loop reads CASSFGSGRTQYF. The DNA for the CDR3 is TGTGCCAGCAGCTTTGGGTCGGGACGGACCCAGTACTTC.

The chain recombines TRBV5-1 with TRBJ1-1, with TRBD1 matching over 7 bases. Germline-derived CDR1 and CDR2 are SGHRS and YFSETQ. CDR3 length equals 15 residues. The trim removed 6 bases at V and 6 bases at J, leaving 14 bases unmatched. The CDR3, as DNA: TGCGCCAGCAAATTCGTCATGACAGGGAAGCCTGAAGCTTTCTTT. Amino acid sequence: CASKFVMTGKPEAFF.

V is TRBV5-1 and J is TRBJ1-1; the D gene is possibly TRBD1 (5 bases). This CDR3 has 16 amino acids. Germline V lookup: CDR1 SGHRS, CDR2 YFSETQ. Trimming removed 0 bases from V and 4 bases from J, with 16 bases in between. This CDR3 is CASSLGLGQGGTEAFF. DNA of the CDR3: TGCGCCAGCAGCTTGGGTTTAGGGCAGGGAGGCACTGAAGCTTTCTTT.

The chain is built from TRBV4-1 and TRBJ1-2; possible D gene TRBD1, 5 bases. Trimming left V 3 bases short and J 7 bases short, with 15 bases between. The CDR3 consists of 14 residues. The germline V gene encodes CDR1 MGHRA and CDR2 YSYEKL. The CDR3 here is CASSQPGSGAGYTF. The CDR3 DNA follows: TGCGCCAGCAGCCAGCCCGGTTCCGGGGCTGGCTACACCTTC.

The CDR3 bases are TGTGCCACCAGCAGGGGTCAGGGAGGGATCAATGAGCAGTTCTTC. This encodes CATSRGQGGINEQFF. The rearrangement links TRBV15 to TRBJ2-1, with TRBD2 matching over 7 bases. Germline trimming cut 3 bases from V and 6 bases from J; bases unmatched to any gene: 8. Germline V gives CDR1 LNHNV, CDR2 YYDKDF (reference sequence). The CDR3 is 15 residues long.

Turning to this clone: Other DNA sequences of this sample code for an identical CDR3. This sequence joins TRBV30 and TRBJ1-1, with unresolved D. V gave up 0 bases and J gave up 2 bases, with 7 bases separating them. Germline CDR1 and CDR2: GTSNPN and SVGIG (reference sequence). CDR3 size: 13 residues. CDR3 sequence (DNA): TGTGCCTGGAGTGTCCAGGTTAACACTGAAGCTTTCTTT. Translating it yields CAWSVQVNTEAFF.

The chain has TRBV28 and TRBJ2-7; D not resolved. Germline CDR1 reads MDHEN; CDR2 reads SYDVKM. The CDR3 is made up of 14 amino acids. V lost 6 bases to trimming and J lost 2 bases, with 14 bases between them. The CDR3 is CASSLGKAPYEQYF. The DNA for the CDR3 is TGTGCCAGCAGCCTGGGGAAGGCTCCCTACGAGCAGTACTTC.

The CDR3 loop reads CASSRAGGTDTQYF. In nucleotides, the CDR3 is TGTGCCAGCAGCCGCGCCGGGGGCACAGATACGCAGTATTTT. The chain carries TRBV7-2 and TRBJ2-3, with D tentatively TRBD2 (5 bases). Germline V gives CDR1 SGHTA, CDR2 FQGNSA. The CDR3 spans 14 residues. V was shortened by 5 bases and J by 1 base, with 10 bases between the two germline ends.

V usage is TRBV5-1 and J usage is TRBJ1-2; 11 bases are a match to TRBD1. The CDR3 runs to 14 residues. Germline trimming cut 3 bases from V and 7 bases from J; bases unmatched to any gene: 5. Germline loops: CDR1 SGHRS, CDR2 YFSETQ. CDR3 residues: CASSYGQGAGGYTF. The CDR3 nucleotides read TGCGCCAGCAGCTACGGACAGGGGGCGGGTGGCTACACCTTC.

The chain joins TRBV28 to TRBJ1-1; 7 bases are a match to TRBD1. The J segment lost 0 bases and the V segment lost 3 bases, leaving 28 bases of the junction unmatched. CDR1 is MDHEN and CDR2 is SYDVKM in the germline V gene. There are 23 residues in the CDR3. CDR3 sequence reads: CASSFLFPPPGQSETPMNTEAFF. CDR3 DNA sequence: TGTGCCAGCAGTTTTTTGTTTCCACCCCCGGGACAGTCTGAAACTCCGATGAACACTGAAGCTTTCTTT. The whole variable domain, remainder taken from reference TRBV28 and TRBJ1-1, is DVKVTQSSRYLVKRTGEKVFLECVQDMDHENMFWYRQDPGLGLRLIYFSYDVKMKEKGDIPEGYSVSREKKERFSLILESASTNQTSMYLCASSFLFPPPGQSETPMNTEAFFGQGTRLTVV.

V gene TRBV7-2 combines with J gene TRBJ2-1, with 7 bases that match TRBD1. After removal of 5 bases from V and 6 bases from J, the junction contained 10 bases not matched to a gene. CDR1 and CDR2 from the germline V gene are SGHTA and FQGNSA. The CDR3 is made up of 15 amino acids. The CDR3 DNA sequence: TGTGCCAGCAGCACCGGGACAGCCTGGGCCAATGAGCAGTTCTTC. This gives the protein CASSTGTAWANEQFF.

This chain connects TRBV6-5 to TRBJ2-3; no definite D call. V lost 2 bases and J lost 4, with 10 bases in between. CDR3 size: 14 residues. Germline loops: CDR1 MNHEY, CDR2 SVGAGI. As DNA, the CDR3 is TGTGCCAGCAGTTACGCCCGCTCGGCAGATACGCAGTATTTT. Its protein is CASSYARSADTQYF.

For this clone: Other nucleotide sequences from this sample produce the same CDR3. The V gene is TRBV19, the J gene TRBJ2-3, with TRBD1 matching 7 bases. The CDR3 is 13 residues long. Germline lookup yields CDR1 LNHDA and CDR2 SQIVND (reference sequence). With V trimmed by 7 bases and J by 3 bases, 4 bases remained unmatched. This CDR3 reads CASTTTGTDTQYF. CDR3 DNA: TGTGCCAGTACCACGACAGGGACAGATACGCAGTATTTT.

The chain is built from TRBV11-2 and TRBJ2-5, with TRBD1 identical over 7 bases. This CDR3 region has 14 residues. Germline V gives CDR1 SGHAT, CDR2 FQNNGV. The ends lost 4 bases at V and 5 bases at J; junction bases unmatched: 7. This CDR3 reads CASSSNRGWETQYF. The CDR3 DNA reads as TGTGCCAGCAGCTCAAACAGGGGATGGGAGACCCAGTACTTC.

The table lists this clone with a few counts. The chain uses TRBV19 and TRBJ1-1; D is perhaps TRBD1 (6 bases). Between the trimmed V and J ends, which lost 6 bases and 4 bases, there was a span of 12 bases. This CDR3 has 13 amino acids. Germline V gene data show CDR1 as LNHDA and CDR2 as SQIVND (reference sequence). The CDR3 loop reads CASSARGSTEAFF. The DNA of the CDR3 is TGTGCCAGTAGCGCTAGGGGGTCCACTGAAGCTTTCTTT.

This clone was found a few times. The chain is built from TRBV7-3 and TRBJ1-4; 9 nucleotides align to TRBD1. V shed 5 bases, J shed 8 bases, and the junction held 3 bases outside the gene matches. CDR1 and CDR2 (germline): SGHTA, FQGTGA. This CDR3 has 13 amino acids. CDR3 sequence reads: CASSRGQGEKLFF. The CDR3, as DNA: TGTGCCAGCAGCCGCGGACAGGGGGAAAAACTGTTTTTT.

This chain connects TRBV11-2 to TRBJ2-7; D is ambiguous. Germline-derived CDR1 and CDR2 are SGHAT and FQNNGV. Trimming took off 0 bases at V and 6 bases at J, with 12 bases between the two ends. This CDR3 spans 14 amino acids. CDR3 sequence: CASSLESASPEQYF. Written as DNA, the CDR3 is TGTGCCAGCAGCTTAGAGAGCGCAAGCCCCGAGCAGTACTTC.

The rearrangement uses TRBV27 and TRBJ2-1; possible D gene TRBD1, 5 bases. Trimming removed 2 bases at V and 9 bases at J, with 14 bases between. Germline CDR1 MNHEY, CDR2 SMNVEV (reference sequence). The CDR3 is 14 amino acids. CDR3 coding DNA: TGTGCCAGCAGTTTAGGTAGGGGTTTGGTTGAGCAGTTCTTC. Protein product: CASSLGRGLVEQFF.

The chain is built from TRBV11-2 and TRBJ1-2; D uncertain. The CDR3 is 13 residues long. V dropped 5 bases and J dropped 7 bases, with 14 bases sitting between them. CDR1 SGHAT and CDR2 FQNNGV come from the germline V gene. The CDR3 is CASSLSGFFGYTF. CDR3 nucleotide sequence: TGTGCCAGCAGCCTAAGCGGGTTTTTTGGCTACACCTTC.

The chain combines TRBV7-9 with TRBJ2-7; TRBD1 agrees at 7 bases. Germline V gives CDR1 SEHNR, CDR2 FQNEAQ (reference sequence). The CDR3 loop spans 15 amino acids. V lost 1 base, J lost 0 bases, and 3 bases stayed unmatched. Here the CDR3 DNA reads TGTGCCAGCAGCTTAGTAGGACAGGCCTCCTACGAGCAGTACTTC. It specifies CASSLVGQASYEQYF. Using reference TRBV7-9 and TRBJ2-7 for the parts outside the CDR3, the full variable domain is DTGVSQNPRHKITKRGQNVTFRCDPISEHNRLYWYRQTLGQGPEFLTYFQNEAQLEKSRLLSDRFSAERPKGSFSTLEIQRTEQGDSAMYLCASSLVGQASYEQYFGPGTRLTVT.

The chain couples TRBV28 to TRBJ2-1, with D unclear. The CDR3 has 13 amino acids. CDR1 MDHEN and CDR2 SYDVKM come from the germline V gene. V was clipped by 2 bases and J by 3 bases, with 5 bases between them. CDR3 region: CASSLAHYNEQFF. The CDR3 DNA follows: TGTGCCAGCAGTTTAGCGCACTACAATGAGCAGTTCTTC.

The chain carries TRBV12-5 and TRBJ2-2; D is possibly TRBD1 (6 bases). The CDR3 has 16 residues. The germline V gene encodes CDR1 LGHNT and CDR2 FRNRAP. V was cut by 2 bases and J by 3 bases, with 13 bases left in between. The CDR3 DNA reads TGTGCTAGTGGTTTGATCCGGGACACAGACACCGGGGAGCTGTTTTTT. Its protein product is CASGLIRDTDTGELFF.

The chain carries TRBV5-1 and TRBJ2-3, with D uncertain. The CDR3 consists of 16 residues. CDR1 and CDR2 (germline): SGHRS, YFSETQ. The V and J ends lost 0 bases and 0 bases respectively, with 11 bases between them. Here the CDR3 reads CASSLDVASSTDTQYF. The CDR3 coding sequence is TGCGCCAGCAGCTTGGATGTGGCTTCTAGCACAGATACGCAGTATTTT.

This chain uses TRBV7-2 with TRBJ2-3, with TRBD2 as a possible D gene (6 bases). The V end was cut by 1 base, the J end by 2 bases, with 13 bases between. CDR3 length: 16 residues. CDR1 is SGHTA and CDR2 is FQGNSA in the germline V gene. CDR3 bases: TGTGCCAGCAGCTTAGGTCGATCGCGGGACACAGATACGCAGTATTTT. Residues: CASSLGRSRDTDTQYF.

The chain carries TRBV27 and TRBJ1-2; the D gene is possibly TRBD1 (5 bases). Germline V gene data show CDR1 as MNHEY and CDR2 as SMNVEV (reference sequence). The CDR3 is made up of 15 amino acids. The V gene lost 2 bases and the J gene lost 7 bases, with 17 bases spanning the gap. The CDR3 is CASSLMWQGKSGYTF. The CDR3 bases are TGTGCCAGCAGTTTAATGTGGCAGGGAAAGAGTGGCTACACCTTC.